This T cell receptor beta chain derives from a study of T cells in Graves' hyperthyroidism and ophthalmopathy. Broader study findings: With a median lead of approximately six months before onset, the model predicted ophthalmopathy.

This clonotype has more than one count but fewer than ten. Its antigen is as yet unknown. Researchers took RNA transcripts and amplified the TCR beta CDR3 regions from them. The HTBI primer set was used in a first-round RT-PCR of the TCR CDR3. TCRdb used MiXCR to reprocess the multiplex PCR reads, holding one entry per CDR3 protein. The sample includes approximately 400,000 distinct CDR3 sequences, approximately 17% of them seen just once. V gave up 0 bases and J gave up 8 bases; unmatched junction bases: 6. There are 14 residues in the CDR3. Germline CDR1 reads MGHRA; CDR2 reads YSYEKL. Lactation, pregnancy, other autoimmune disease or uncontrolled infection led to exclusion of patients. Diagnoses were made from clinical symptoms, serum measures (thyroxine and TRAb), thyroid ultrasound and orbital computed tomography.

Input material: blood. The TCR originated in a man between 18 and 29 years old with Graves' ophthalmopathy. This chain links TRBV4-1 with TRBJ1-2, with 7 bases that match TRBD1. The CDR3 DNA reads as TGCGCCAGCAGCCAAGATAGAGGGGGCTCGGGCTACACCTTC. Amino acid sequence: CASSQDRGGSGYTF.